One sample yielded the 21 T cell receptor beta chains listed below, sequenced in a study of Graves' ophthalmopathy and Graves' hyperthyroidism (dated by TCRdb to the late 2010s). The sequencing machine was an Illumina HiSeq 2000. For repertoire sequencing, TCR beta CDR3 regions were amplified from RNA transcripts. The first round of RT-PCR was done with HTBI primers and the Qiagen OneStep RT-PCR kit, and was followed by a second round of multiplex PCR, then size selection and purification. TCRdb reran the public reads through fastp at Q25 and MiXCR, keeping productive beta chains. Merged by CDR3 protein, the rows form single entries marked with the most common genes and DNA. For this sample the table gives 300,000 or so distinct CDR3 sequences, of which roughly 16% were detected only once. The biggest ten clones account for more than 9% of the sample. The sequencing input was peripheral blood. These receptor sequences come from an adult man with Graves' ophthalmopathy.

This clonotype was observed at least ten times. The chain employs TRBV6-5 and TRBJ1-3, with 8 bases fitting TRBD1. From germline, CDR1 is MNHEY and CDR2 SVGAGI. The CDR3 consists of 16 residues. V dropped 4 bases and J dropped 0; count of bases not matched to a gene: 5. Written as DNA, the CDR3 is TGTGCCAGCAGTTTGGGTACAGGGGGCTCTGGAAACACCATATATTTT. Its protein product is CASSLGTGGSGNTIYF.

The rearrangement links TRBV6-1 to TRBJ2-2; tentatively, D is TRBD1 (6 bases). V lost 2 bases and J lost 1, with 8 bases in between. The CDR3 length is 15 residues. Germline CDR1 MNHNS, CDR2 SASEGT. CDR3: CASSEPGQNTGELFF. The CDR3 DNA sequence: TGTGCCAGCAGTGAACCGGGACAGAACACCGGGGAGCTGTTTTTT.

This clonotype was picked up many times. The chain has TRBV12-3 or TRBV12-4 and TRBJ2-7; 7 nucleotides align to TRBD2. The length of the CDR3 is 15 residues. V was clipped by 8 bases and J by 2 bases; unmatched bases: 12. In DNA form, the CDR3 reads TGTGCCAGCGGTCGACTAGCAGAAATCGCCTACGAGCAGTACTTC. This encodes CASGRLAEIAYEQYF.

This clonotype was picked up many times. The gene calls are TRBV6-1 and TRBJ1-6; D may be TRBD1 (6 bases). V lost 8 bases and J 0 bases, leaving 17 bases between the germline ends. Germline assignment: CDR1 MNHNS and CDR2 SASEGT. The CDR3 runs to 17 residues. Here the CDR3 reads CASALSGASSYNSPLHF. CDR3 nucleotides: TGTGCCAGCGCACTTTCAGGGGCCAGCTCCTATAATTCACCCCTCCACTTT.

This clonotype qualifies as hyperexpanded. The chain carries TRBV6-5 and TRBJ1-1; D remains ambiguous. V was clipped by 6 bases and J by 6 bases, with 17 bases between them. There are 14 residues in the CDR3. CDR1 and CDR2 from the germline V gene are MNHEY and SVGAGI. The CDR3 DNA is TGTGCCAGCAGGGCAACCCTACCCAACCCTGAAGCTTTCTTT. This translates into CASRATLPNPEAFF.

In its sample, this clonotype was seen many times. The genes are TRBV5-1 and TRBJ2-7; D is uncertain. The germline V gene encodes CDR1 SGHRS and CDR2 YFSETQ. Trimming cost V 5 bases and J 1 base, with 10 bases left between them. The CDR3 totals 13 residues. The CDR3 coding sequence is TGCGCCAGCAGGGGATCGGTGTCCTACGAGCAGTACTTC. This gives the protein CASRGSVSYEQYF.

This clonotype was seen at least ten times. The chain is built from TRBV20-1 and TRBJ1-5, with unresolved D. In germline, CDR1 is DFQATT, CDR2 SNEGSKA (reference sequence). The CDR3 runs to 12 residues. V was pared by 1 base and J by 13 bases, with 14 bases between. CDR3 protein: CSARGNRDLQHF. The DNA of the CDR3 is TGCAGTGCTAGAGGGAACCGGGATTTACAGCATTTT.

There are a few counts of this clonotype. A read error may be the cause here, since a much bigger clone is one base away. This chain joins TRBV19 and TRBJ1-6, with D unclear. Germline CDR1 reads LNHDA; CDR2 reads SQIVND (reference sequence). The CDR3 is made up of 12 amino acids. The CDR3 sequence is CASRDGNSSLHF. The DNA of the CDR3 is TGTGCCAGTAGGGACGGAAATTCATCCCTCCACTTT. The full variable domain, with the rest looked up from reference TRBV19 and TRBJ1-6, is DGGITQSPKYLFRKEGQNVTLSCEQNLNHDAMYWYRQDPGQGLRLIYYSQIVNDFQKGDIAEGYSVSREKKESFPLTVTSAQKNPTAFYLCASRDGNSSLHFGNGTRLTVT.

This clonotype has at least ten counts. The chain employs TRBV19 and TRBJ2-7; the D is unclear. Trimming cost V 1 base and J 4 bases, with 8 bases left between them. CDR3 length equals 13 residues. Germline lookup yields CDR1 LNHDA and CDR2 SQIVND (reference sequence). The CDR3 DNA is TGTGCCAGTAGTATAGCGGCGAAATACGAGCAGTACTTC. Residues: CASSIAAKYEQYF.

This clonotype was seen repeatedly, ten times or more. J is TRBJ1-1 and V is TRBV6-1; possibly TRBD1 for D (5 bases). The germline gives CDR1 MNHNS, CDR2 SASEGT. Deletions cut 10 bases from V and 1 base from J, with 16 bases between. This CDR3 contains 14 residues. The CDR3 is CATSAGRGNTEAFF. CDR3 in DNA: TGTGCCACCTCGGCGGGACGAGGGAACACTGAAGCTTTCTTT.

This clonotype was counted ten times or more. The chain links TRBV27 to TRBJ2-7; D may be TRBD2 (6 bases). CDR3 size: 15 residues. The germline V and J ends were trimmed by 5 bases and 3 bases, with 17 bases remaining between them. Germline CDR1 reads MNHEY; CDR2 reads SMNVEV (reference sequence). CDR3 nucleotide sequence: TGTGCCAGCAGTACTACCGGGACTTCTCACTACGAGCAGTACTTC. This encodes CASSTTGTSHYEQYF.

This clonotype occurred a few times. The CDR3 bases are TGTGCCAGCAGCTTAAGCCGACAGGGAGGCTACGAGCAGTACTTC. As protein: CASSLSRQGGYEQYF. This rearrangement joins TRBV7-2 to TRBJ2-7; a weak D match, TRBD1 (7 bases). From germline, CDR1 is SGHTA and CDR2 FQGNSA. The CDR3 length is 15 residues. The V and J ends lost 2 bases and 3 bases respectively, with 14 bases between them.

This clonotype was found many times. Here the CDR3 DNA reads TGTGCCAGCAGCCCCGAGAGTCAGGGATCCTATGGCTACACCTTC. It codes for CASSPESQGSYGYTF. V usage is TRBV7-2 and J usage is TRBJ1-2; D may be TRBD1 (5 bases). This CDR3 spans 15 amino acids. Germline-derived CDR1 and CDR2 are SGHTA and FQGNSA. V lost 5 bases to trimming and J lost 4 bases, with 17 bases between them.

The sample holds many counts of this clonotype. The chain recombines TRBV12-3 or TRBV12-4 with TRBJ1-5; D not certain. V gave up 0 bases and J gave up 9 bases, with 12 bases separating them. The CDR3 covers 14 residues. CDR3 sequence reads: CASSLAGPRRPQHF. In nucleotides, the CDR3 is TGTGCCAGCAGTTTAGCAGGACCACGGCGGCCCCAGCATTTT.

This clonotype was seen repeatedly, ten times or more. This chain uses TRBV29-1 with TRBJ1-2; 8 nucleotides agree with TRBD1. CDR1 and CDR2 from the germline V gene are SQVTM and ANQGSEA. V lost 3 bases to trimming and J lost 5 bases; unmatched junction nucleotides: 2. The CDR3 spans 12 residues. The CDR3 DNA reads as TGCAGCGTTGAGACAGGGGTTTATGGCTACACCTTC. Protein sequence: CSVETGVYGYTF. Based on the CDR3 plus reference TRBV29-1 and TRBJ1-2, the full variable domain is SAVISQKPSRDICQRGTSLTIQCQVDSQVTMMFWYRQQPGQSLTLIATANQGSEATYESGFVIDKFPISRPNLTFSTLTVSNMSPEDSSIYLCSVETGVYGYTFGSGTRLTVV.

This clonotype was counted ten times or more. The gene calls are TRBV7-2 and TRBJ1-6; D gene uncertain. Trimming left V 0 bases short and J 9 bases short, with 9 bases between. CDR1 and CDR2 from the germline V gene are SGHTA and FQGNSA. CDR3 length equals 14 residues. CDR3 nucleotide sequence: TGTGCCAGCAGCTTAGCGCAAGGTCCTTCACCCCTCCACTTT. Translation: CASSLAQGPSPLHF.

The CDR3 loop is CASSSRTGRLSPLHF. Written as DNA, the CDR3 is TGTGCCAGCAGCTCCCGGACAGGGCGTCTTTCACCCCTCCACTTT. V and J are TRBV7-2 and TRBJ1-6; 8 positions match TRBD1. V shed 4 bases, J shed 9 bases, and the junction held 8 bases outside the gene matches. The CDR3 spans 15 residues. Germline CDR1 and CDR2: SGHTA and FQGNSA.

This clonotype occurred many times. This chain links TRBV5-1 with TRBJ2-5; D gene uncertain. Germline CDR1 and CDR2: SGHRS and YFSETQ. This CDR3 has 15 residues. V shed 0 bases and J shed 1 base, with 10 bases lying between them. As DNA, the CDR3 is TGCGCCAGCAGCTTGGTAGTTGGCCGCCAAGAGACCCAGTACTTC. The encoded protein is CASSLVVGRQETQYF.

This clonotype occurred many times. V is TRBV2 and J is TRBJ2-7; tentatively, D is TRBD1 (5 bases). The length of the CDR3 is 14 residues. CDR1 and CDR2 from the germline V gene are SNHLY and FYNNEI. Trimming left V 7 bases short and J 2 bases short, with 15 bases between. CDR3 residues: CASTKTASTYEQYF. For the CDR3, the DNA is TGTGCCAGCACTAAGACAGCTTCAACCTACGAGCAGTACTTC.

This clonotype was seen many times. This chain links TRBV2 with TRBJ2-5; a weak D match, TRBD1 (5 bases). The CDR3 has 14 amino acids. With 6 bases removed from V and 3 bases from J, the gap between germline ends came to 14 bases. Germline CDR1 reads SNHLY; CDR2 reads FYNNEI. This CDR3 is CASRKDRPEETQYF. CDR3 sequence (DNA): TGTGCCAGCAGAAAAGACAGACCCGAAGAGACCCAGTACTTC.

This clonotype was counted many times. This chain connects TRBV13 to TRBJ2-7, with 7 positions matching TRBD1. The J segment lost 3 bases and the V segment lost 0 bases, leaving 5 bases of the junction unmatched. CDR3 length equals 15 residues. Germline V gene sequence: CDR1 PRHDT, CDR2 FYEKMQ (reference sequence). The CDR3 DNA reads as TGTGCCAGCAGCTTAGGGACAGGGCCTGTCTACGAGCAGTACTTC. As protein: CASSLGTGPVYEQYF.